Listed below are T cell receptor beta chains from one sample, sequenced in a study of blood T cell repertoires in COVID-19. The repertoire was sequenced with immunoSEQ multiplex PCR; TCRdb's copy has only in-frame clones and lacks some. This sample has 45,000 to 55,000 clones, with about 90% found just once. The specimen sequenced was peripheral blood. The receptors stem from a human donor in a cohort sampled during active COVID-19. CDR3s include the opening cysteine and the closing phenylalanine or tryptophan. The D gene is left open where the match is weak. Size values are once, few and many counts, or a class for expanded clones, and some rows have none.

J gene | V gene | D gene | clone size | CDR3 protein | CDR3 DNA
TRBJ1-1 | TRBV7-3 | - | - | CASSPTVNTEAFF | TGTGCCAGCAGCCCCACAGTGAACACTGAAGCTTTCTTT
TRBJ2-2 | TRBV24-1 | - | - | CATSDLSGFGGGELFF | TGTGCCACCAGTGATTTAAGCGGCTTCGGTGGCGGGGAGCTGTTTTTT
TRBJ1-1 | TRBV19 | - | - | CASSIDAGNTEAFF | TGTGCCAGTAGTATTGATGCCGGGAACACTGAAGCTTTCTTT
TRBJ2-7 | TRBV9 | - | few | CASTTLADSYEQYF | TGTGCCAGCACCACCTTAGCGGACTCCTACGAGCAGTACTTC
TRBJ1-2 | TRBV28 | - | - | CASSPRDTFYGYTF | TGTGCCAGCAGCCCTCGGGACACTTTCTATGGCTACACCTTC
TRBJ2-3 | TRBV2 | - | - | CASSEDGLRFTDTQYF | TGTGCCAGCAGTGAAGACGGGTTACGATTCACAGATACGCAGTATTTT
TRBJ1-5 | TRBV6-6 | TRBD1 | once | CASSRREDRGWESNQPQHF | TGTGCCAGCAGCCGAAGGGAGGACAGGGGCTGGGAGAGCAATCAGCCCCAGCATTTT
TRBJ2-2 | TRBV5-4 | - | - | CASSDLERVTPGELFF | TGTGCCAGCAGCGACCTGGAGCGGGTTACTCCCGGAGAGCTGTTTTTT
TRBJ2-3 | TRBV11-2 | - | - | CASSYRTDPWDTQYF | TGTGCCAGCAGCTACAGGACGGACCCTTGGGATACGCAGTATTTT
TRBJ2-7 | TRBV7-3 | TRBD2 | - | CASSLSPSGAYEQYF | TGTGCCAGCAGCTTAAGTCCTAGCGGAGCCTACGAGCAGTACTTC
TRBJ2-2 | TRBV15 | TRBD2 | once | CATSRDPGLIDAGELFF | TGTGCCACCAGCAGAGACCCGGGACTAATTGACGCCGGGGAGCTGTTTTTT